This T cell receptor (beta chain) was obtained from a study of metastatic and nonmetastatic thyroid tumors. On the study more broadly: Repertoire comparison spanned blood and tumor or nodule tissue of malignant and benign thyroid patients. Regarding the study as a whole: According to reports, the diversity of TCR beta was significantly higher in malignant thyroid tumors than in benign nodules, and this held in both blood and tumor samples.

V trimming: 2 bases; J trimming: 8 bases; junction bases outside the gene matches: 12. The germline gives CDR1 PRHDT, CDR2 FYEKMQ (reference sequence). CDR3 size: 16 residues. This clone was counted a single time. What it binds is unknown. No patient received treatment before thyroid surgery. TCRdb re-processed the PCR reads through MiXCR. The sample contains about 16,000 clones, approximately 25% of which appear only once. Material: tumor tissue. The J gene is TRBJ1-2, the V gene TRBV13; 9 bases map to TRBD1. The sequence was obtained from a male donor with papillary thyroid cancer or a benign thyroid nodule (not recorded which). Some clones in this sample may be carry-over from other donors' samples. CDR3: CASSLYIGTGLGGYTF. The CDR3 DNA reads as TGTGCCAGCAGCTTATATATTGGGACAGGGCTAGGCGGCTACACCTTC.